This record concerns one T cell receptor beta chain sequence. Sequencing used immunoSEQ multiplex PCR; TCRdb keeps in-frame clones, though not all of them. The sample has more than 65,000 clones, about 95% seen once; the top ten hold more than 1%. The record originates from a study of T cell changes during pregnancy in multiple sclerosis. This CDR3 is built from 12 residues. Germline loops: CDR1 GTSNPN, CDR2 SVGIG (reference sequence). Trimming removed 7 bases from V and 2 bases from J; junction bases left unmatched: 5. The source of this sequence is a female donor with multiple sclerosis, enrolled in a pregnancy study. The sample was peripheral blood, taken in the second trimester of pregnancy. The chain carries TRBV30 and TRBJ2-7; TRBD1 matches at 7 bases. For the CDR3, the DNA is TGTGCCTCGCAAGGACAGGCCTACGAGCAGTACTTC. Translating gives CASQGQAYEQYF.